The table lists the clone carrying this T cell receptor beta chain with many counts. These data originate in a study of quantifying T cell responses using KT2 cells. Study background: TCR alpha and beta constant-region primers primed reverse transcription of RNA.

Each cDNA got a UMI-containing oligo ligated at its 3' end. An equimolar mix of RC1.1 and RC1.2 primed the beta chain across TRBC1 and TRBC2. MiXCR was run by TCRdb on the UMI-ligation and nested PCR reads, yielding one entry per CDR3 protein. The sample carries tens of thousands of distinct CDR3 sequences, 7.3% recorded once. The CDR3 covers 14 residues. Germline CDR1 is LGHDT and CDR2 is YNNKEL (reference sequence). V was shortened by 0 bases and J by 4 bases, with 9 bases between the two germline ends. The rearrangement joins TRBV3-1 to TRBJ1-1; the D is unclear. The source is a human donor. The specimen sequenced was PBMCs spiked with cells of the T cell clone KT2. CDR3 sequence (DNA): TGTGCCAGCAGCCAAGATCGAGGGAGCACTGAAGCTTTCTTT. Residues: CASSQDRGSTEAFF.